This passage covers 27 T cell receptor beta chains from one sample sequenced in a study of blood T cell repertoires in COVID-19. Using immunoSEQ multiplex PCR, the repertoire was profiled, and TCRdb retains in-frame clones only, with some absent. This table holds roughly 280,000 clones, around 87% found once. Specimen: peripheral blood. Receptors were obtained from a young man with active or convalescent COVID-19.

This rearrangement joins TRBV28 to TRBJ2-7; 10 nucleotides agree with TRBD1. Trimming took 2 bases from V and 4 from J; bases not matched to a gene: 8. The CDR3 is 16 amino acids. Germline V lookup: CDR1 MDHEN, CDR2 SYDVKM. For the CDR3, the DNA is TGTGCCAGCAGTTTAGTAGGGGGACAGGGGTTGTACGAGCAGTACTTC. Translation gives CASSLVGGQGLYEQYF.

The rearrangement uses TRBV30 and TRBJ1-1, with 7 bases matching TRBD1. The CDR3 totals 13 residues. V was pared by 1 base and J by 3 bases, with 2 bases of the junction left unmatched. Germline loops: CDR1 GTSNPN, CDR2 SVGIG (reference sequence). CDR3 protein: CAWSGQGYTEAFF. The CDR3 DNA reads as TGTGCCTGGAGTGGACAGGGATACACTGAAGCTTTCTTT.

This sequence joins TRBV18 and TRBJ2-2; tentatively, D is TRBD2 (5 bases). With 1 base removed from V and 5 bases from J, the gap between germline ends came to 17 bases. The length of the CDR3 is 17 residues. The germline V gene has CDR1 KGHSH and CDR2 LQKENI. DNA of the CDR3: TGTGCCAGCTCACCACGTAGTTTCGGTCGGGATACCGGGGAGCTGTTTTTT. The encoded protein is CASSPRSFGRDTGELFF.

This chain joins TRBV12-3 or TRBV12-4 and TRBJ1-1; D possibly corresponds to TRBD1 (5 bases). The CDR3 consists of 13 residues. V gave up 5 bases and J gave up 4 bases, with 11 bases separating them. CDR3 nucleotide sequence: TGTGCCAGCAGTCTCGACAGCGTCACTGAAGCTTTCTTT. Encoded protein: CASSLDSVTEAFF.

The chain uses TRBV2 and TRBJ2-3; 11 nucleotides agree with TRBD2. V lost 6 bases to trimming and J lost 5 bases; unmatched junction nucleotides: 1. This CDR3 is built from 13 residues. Germline V gene sequence: CDR1 SNHLY, CDR2 FYNNEI. The CDR3 sequence is CASRGLAGDTQYF. The CDR3 coding sequence is TGTGCCAGCAGAGGACTAGCGGGAGATACGCAGTATTTT.

The genes are TRBV19 and TRBJ1-5; no reliable D call. The CDR3 runs 16 residues. Trimming pared 4 bases from V and 3 bases from J, leaving 16 bases between. Germline V gene sequence: CDR1 LNHDA, CDR2 SQIVND (reference sequence). The CDR3 reads CASSKVSTNDNQPQHF. The CDR3 nucleotides are TGTGCCAGTAGTAAAGTGTCTACTAACGACAATCAGCCCCAGCATTTT.

This clone has just a few counts. The CDR3 protein is CASCPAGNNSPLHF. The CDR3 bases are TGTGCCAGCTGCCCAGCAGGGAATAATTCACCCCTCCACTTT. This chain links TRBV18 with TRBJ1-6, with D possibly TRBD1 on 5 matching bases. The CDR3 totals 14 residues. Deletions cut 7 bases from V and 5 bases from J, with 12 bases between. Germline-derived CDR1 and CDR2 are KGHSH and LQKENI.

In its sample, this clone was seen once. The CDR3 sequence is CASSPMTEETQYF. The CDR3 DNA reads as TGTGCCAGTTCGCCGATGACAGAAGAGACCCAGTACTTC. The chain is built from TRBV2 and TRBJ2-5, with a tentative D call TRBD1 (5 bases). Germline CDR1 is SNHLY and CDR2 is FYNNEI. V was shortened by 9 bases and J by 3 bases, with 14 bases between the two germline ends. CDR3 length equals 13 residues.

The J gene is TRBJ2-7, the V gene TRBV27; D is unclear. The germline gives CDR1 MNHEY, CDR2 SMNVEV (reference sequence). V lost 6 bases and J 5 bases, leaving 8 bases between the germline ends. The CDR3 is 11 residues long. CDR3 residues: CASRENHEQYF. The CDR3 nucleotides are TGTGCCAGCAGGGAGAACCACGAGCAGTACTTC.

The chain carries TRBV5-4 and TRBJ2-7; perhaps TRBD2 as D (6 bases). The V gene's germline CDR1 is SGHNT and CDR2 YYREEE (reference sequence). Trimming stripped 7 bases from V and 0 bases from J, with 17 bases between. CDR3 length: 15 amino acids. CDR3 loop: CASEEKGGSSYEQYF. The CDR3 nucleotides are TGTGCCAGCGAGGAAAAGGGAGGCAGCTCCTACGAGCAGTACTTC.

The chain employs TRBV4-1 and TRBJ2-1; 10 bases align to TRBD2. V dropped 3 bases and J dropped 7; count of bases not matched to a gene: 12. The CDR3 runs 17 residues. Germline loops: CDR1 MGHRA, CDR2 YSYEKL. The CDR3 spells CASSQASGGSIWNEQFF. In nucleotides, the CDR3 is TGCGCCAGCAGCCAGGCTAGCGGGGGATCGATCTGGAATGAGCAGTTCTTC.

Written as DNA, the CDR3 is TGTGCCAGCAGCCATTCCCGGCGGGGCCAAGAGACCCAGTACTTC. Translated: CASSHSRRGQETQYF. The chain is built from TRBV3-1 (or the pseudogene TRBV3-2) and TRBJ2-5; maybe TRBD2 (6 bases). The CDR3 runs 15 residues. Germline lookup yields CDR1 LGHDT and CDR2 YNNKEL (reference sequence). V was trimmed by 3 bases and J by 1 base, leaving 12 bases between them.

The chain recombines TRBV11-3 with TRBJ1-1; D perhaps matches TRBD1 (5 bases). V lost 8 bases, J lost 5 bases, and 15 bases lay in between. The CDR3 runs 13 residues. CDR1 SGHNT and CDR2 YENEEA come from the germline V gene. The CDR3: CASRRRVETEAFF. CDR3 sequence (DNA): TGTGCCAGCCGTCGCAGGGTCGAGACTGAAGCTTTCTTT.

The chain joins TRBV6-4 to TRBJ2-3; perhaps TRBD1 as D (5 bases). Germline CDR1 and CDR2: MRHNA and SNTAGT. Trimming took 3 bases from V and 3 from J, leaving 10 bases between them. The CDR3 totals 14 residues. The CDR3 spells CASSEGRVTDTQYF. CDR3 bases: TGTGCCAGCAGTGAGGGCAGGGTGACAGATACGCAGTATTTT.

The CDR3 DNA sequence: TGTGCCTGGGACAGGGAGAACTACGAGCAGTACTTC. It encodes CAWDRENYEQYF. The chain employs TRBV30 and TRBJ2-7; 7 bases are shared with TRBD1. Germline assignment: CDR1 GTSNPN and CDR2 SVGIG (reference sequence). V lost 5 bases and J lost 3; bases outside the gene matches: 4. The CDR3 length is 12 residues.

The genes are TRBV11-2 and TRBJ1-1; TRBD1 is a possible D gene (5 bases). The V end was cut by 5 bases, the J end by 1 base, with 11 bases between. The CDR3 is made up of 14 amino acids. CDR1 is SGHAT and CDR2 is FQNNGV in the germline V gene. The CDR3, as DNA: TGTGCCAGCAGCGTAACAGGCCCGAACACTGAAGCTTTCTTT. This encodes CASSVTGPNTEAFF.

The rearrangement uses TRBV12-5 and TRBJ1-5, with 7 bases fitting TRBD1. Germline V gene lookup returns CDR1 LGHNT and CDR2 FRNRAP. The CDR3 has 14 amino acids. Trimming at V came to 1 base and at J to 7 bases, leaving 4 bases not matched to a gene. The CDR3, as DNA: TGTGCTAGTGGTTTGGGACCGGGACAGCAGCCCCAGCATTTT. Encoded protein: CASGLGPGQQPQHF.

CDR3 nucleotides: TGCGCCAGCAGCTTCGCCCCCCAGGGGAACACAGATACGCAGTATTTT. It codes for CASSFAPQGNTDTQYF. The chain has TRBV5-1 and TRBJ2-3, with D maybe TRBD1 (6 bases). The germline V gene has CDR1 SGHRS and CDR2 YFSETQ. V was cut by 2 bases and J by 2 bases, with 15 bases left in between. This CDR3 is 16 amino acids long.

This clone appeared a single time. The chain combines TRBV6-5 with TRBJ2-7, with D tentatively TRBD1 (6 bases). V was clipped by 2 bases and J by 0 bases, with 11 bases between them. Germline V gene sequence: CDR1 MNHEY, CDR2 SVGAGI. There are 15 residues in the CDR3. In DNA, the CDR3 is TGTGCCAGCAGTTACCGAGGACAGCACTCCTACGAGCAGTACTTC. Translation gives CASSYRGQHSYEQYF.

This clone was seen a few times. J is TRBJ2-2 and V is TRBV27; 7 nucleotides match TRBD1. From germline, CDR1 is MNHEY and CDR2 SMNVEV (reference sequence). V shed 4 bases and J 4 bases; nucleotides not matched to a gene: 3. This CDR3 region has 14 residues. The CDR3, as DNA: TGTGCCAGCAGTTCGGGACAGTTCACCGGGGAGCTGTTTTTT. Translation gives CASSSGQFTGELFF.

The chain recombines TRBV19 with TRBJ2-1; possibly TRBD2 for D (6 bases). CDR1 is LNHDA, CDR2 SQIVND, per germline (reference sequence). V was trimmed by 6 bases and J by 3 bases, leaving 21 bases between them. CDR3 size: 17 residues. The CDR3: CASRRGFGGAIYNEQFF. CDR3 DNA: TGTGCCAGTAGGCGTGGCTTTGGCGGGGCGATCTACAATGAGCAGTTCTTC.

The rearrangement uses TRBV6-5 and TRBJ1-5; a weak D match, TRBD1 (5 bases). V gave up 0 bases and J gave up 1 base, with 10 bases separating them. The CDR3 has 16 amino acids. CDR1 MNHEY and CDR2 SVGAGI come from the germline V gene. The CDR3 loop is CASSYSPTVSNQPQHF. The CDR3 nucleotides are TGTGCCAGCAGTTACTCTCCGACAGTGAGCAATCAGCCCCAGCATTTT.

The table lists this clone with a count of one. The gene calls are TRBV27 and TRBJ1-2; D is undetermined. Germline assignment: CDR1 MNHEY and CDR2 SMNVEV (reference sequence). The CDR3 length is 14 residues. The germline V and J ends were trimmed by 3 bases and 2 bases, with 10 bases remaining between them. CDR3 in DNA: TGTGCCAGCAGTTTCCACGGGTCCAACTATGGCTACACCTTC. Residues: CASSFHGSNYGYTF.

This clone showed up just once. The rearrangement links TRBV6-2 or TRBV6-3 to TRBJ2-5; the match to TRBD1 covers 7 bases. The CDR3 is made up of 15 amino acids. The junction had 11 bases not matched to a gene; V was cut back by 4 bases and J by 6 bases. CDR1 is MNHEY and CDR2 is SVGEGT in the germline V gene. CDR3 nucleotide sequence: TGTGCCAGCAGTTCACAGGGGAATGTTGGACAGACCCAGTACTTC. Amino acids: CASSSQGNVGQTQYF.

This clone was counted once. V is TRBV12-3 or TRBV12-4 and J is TRBJ2-1; tentatively, D is TRBD2 (5 bases). CDR3 size: 13 residues. Trimming cost V 3 bases and J 5 bases, with 8 bases left between them. The DNA for the CDR3 is TGTGCCAGCAGTTTCGGGGAAAACAATGAGCAGTTCTTC. It is translated as CASSFGENNEQFF.

In its sample, this clone was seen once. The chain employs TRBV6-5 and TRBJ1-4, with D unresolved. The V and J ends lost 6 bases and 0 bases respectively, with 8 bases between them. The germline V gene encodes CDR1 MNHEY and CDR2 SVGAGI. This CDR3 has 14 residues. This chain's CDR3 is CASSPTATNEKLFF. For the CDR3, the DNA is TGTGCCAGCAGCCCCACGGCAACTAATGAAAAACTGTTTTTT.

This chain links TRBV7-9 with TRBJ2-2, with 10 positions matching TRBD1. This CDR3 is built from 16 residues. CDR1 is SEHNR, CDR2 FQNEAQ, per germline (reference sequence). The V gene end was trimmed by 4 bases and the J gene end by 3 bases; junction bases not matched to a gene: 5. CDR3 nucleotides: TGTGCCAGCAGCTACTACGGGACAGGGGACACCGGGGAGCTGTTTTTT. Translated, it gives CASSYYGTGDTGELFF.